This paragraph reports one TCR beta chain. This CDR3 comprises 17 residues. V shed 5 bases and J 6 bases; nucleotides not matched to a gene: 17. The germline V gene encodes CDR1 SEHNR and CDR2 FQNEAQ (reference sequence). Definite or probable Susac syndrome was diagnosed using recently defined diagnostic criteria. It was with random hexamers that roughly 0.45 to 1 ug RNA was reverse transcribed. In TCRdb, the immunoSEQ multiplex PCR reads were re-called with MiXCR into one record per CDR3 protein. The sample contains roughly 180,000 distinct CDR3 sequences, about 94% of which appear only once. This sample was taken from a study of CD8 T cells in Susac syndrome.

This sequence was found in a human donor with Susac syndrome. The genes are TRBV7-9 and TRBJ2-3; TRBD2 matches at 7 bases. The sample comprised CD4+ T cells from PBMCs. The chain's CDR3 is CASSRRGRESVMDTQYF. In DNA form, the CDR3 reads TGTGCCAGCAGCCGACGTGGGCGGGAGTCGGTTATGGATACGCAGTATTTT.